This T cell receptor (beta chain) was identified in a study of blood T cell repertoires in COVID-19. Study context: PBMCs, B-cell-depleted T cells, or T cells were the source of the cDNA or gDNA that made up the material.

The repertoire was sequenced with immunoSEQ multiplex PCR; TCRdb's copy has only in-frame clones and lacks some. Of 250,000 to 350,000 clones in the sample, about four fifths were seen once. Seattle patients were enrolled during active infection and followed longitudinally. The sequence came from a human donor with COVID-19, enrolled during active disease. The donor label of this sample is uncertain. The sequenced sample consisted of peripheral blood.

For the CDR3, the DNA is TGTGCCATCAGTGCTCAGACTAGGGTCGGGGAGCTGTTTTTT. The encoded protein is CAISAQTRVGELFF. The V call is TRBV10-3, the J call TRBJ2-2, with D perhaps matching TRBD2 (6 bases). In germline, CDR1 is ENHRY, CDR2 SYGVKD. V gave up 4 bases and J gave up 7 bases, with 13 bases separating them. The CDR3 is made up of 14 amino acids.